This T cell receptor beta chain was captured by sequencing in a study of blood T cell repertoires in COVID-19 (dated by TCRdb to 2019 to 2021). In terms of the full investigation: Samples from collaborators originated in the United States, Italy and Spain and spanned both the acute and convalescent phases of COVID-19. The prospective study material was composed of cDNA or gDNA derived from T cells, B-cell-depleted T cells, or PBMCs. Deeply sampled blood TCRbeta repertoires from subjects exposed to, actively infected with, or recovered from COVID-19 were included in the dataset. The repertoires were released in a freely available public database intended as a resource for research on the immune response to SARS-CoV-2. Samples were obtained from the ongoing ImmuneRACE study (first 160 participants) and from roughly 1,300 subjects provided by 6 global collaborators. The sample metadata nearly always contained a de-identified subject ID, COVID-19 status, age in years and sex. Where HLA class I and class II types were available, the types were taken from metadata supplied by the sample provider, not from assay-based typing.

The collaborating institutions used their own protocols to collect whole blood in K2EDTA tubes. Collaborator samples were shipped for TCRbeta analysis as frozen whole blood, isolated PBMCs, or DNA extracted from either sample type. Study-wide conclusions, independent of this receptor: The quantity of clinical and demographic metadata differed by source and by participant and was supplied without curation.

To note about this clone: The antigen it binds to is not known. No per-base quality is available; no much larger clone lies one base away.

From the cysteine up to the phenylalanine, the CDR3 has a length of 16 residues. Kept here is only the CDR3 DNA, which spans 48 bases and is read in frame from base 1. CDR1 and CDR2, per the germline V gene (reference sequence), are LNHDA and SQIVND. V loses 7 bases at its end and J loses 10 bases; junction bases beyond the gene matches: 16. The immunoSEQ Assay, a bias-controlled multiplex PCR, was used to amplify TCRbeta CDR3 regions from genomic DNA. For the original study's pipeline: Within the assay, amplification of reference gene primers was used to estimate how many nucleated cells each sample contained. To quantify the absolute abundance of each unique TCRbeta CDR3 rearrangement, sequence reads were collapsed and filtered. For each sample, productive Simpson clonality was calculated by taking the square root of Simpson's diversity index across productive rearrangements. TCRdb carries this immuneACCESS record with in-frame sequences only. Its versions omit some clonotypes, under half of them owing to an unresolved V gene in the studies checked, with the rest unexplained. V, J and clone size are those of that table, while D and trimming were read from the DNA. The sample table shows some 110,000 clones, and around 80% are seen once. The ten largest make up approximately 0.77% of the sample.

Recombination joined TRBV19 with TRBJ1-6, with 7 bases in between that match TRBD1. Sequencing was done on a sample of peripheral blood. This TCR derives from a woman aged 70 to 79 with acute or convalescent COVID-19. The nucleotide sequence reads as follows: TGTGCCAGTAACTTCGACAGGGCGCACCTCGCGTCACCCCTCCACTTT. Translation gives CASNFDRAHLASPLHF.